The 2 T cell receptor beta chains reported below all come from one sample, sequenced in a study of T-cell memory formation after mild COVID-19. Using its own MiXCR run on the 5' RACE reads, TCRdb lists one record per CDR3 protein. The sample gives 170,000 or so distinct CDR3 sequences, over 20% of which show up once; 20% to 25% is in the top ten. The sequenced material came from PBMCs or a T cell subset sorted from them (not recorded which). Receptors originate from an adult woman who had mild COVID-19 (a few samples of this study predate the infection). Cell type and time point are not known.

The chain has TRBV10-3 and TRBJ2-7; D gene uncertain. Germline assignment: CDR1 ENHRY and CDR2 SYGVKD. The CDR3 runs to 13 residues. V gave up 4 bases and J gave up 0 bases, with 7 bases separating them. The CDR3 DNA is TGTGCCATCAGTGTTGTCAACTCCTACGAGCAGTACTTC. As protein: CAISVVNSYEQYF.

This chain joins TRBV20-1 and TRBJ2-6; D call uncertain. The CDR3 extends over 17 amino acids. V was clipped by 3 bases and J by 6 bases, with 21 bases between them. Looked up from germline, CDR1 is DFQATT and CDR2 is SNEGSKA (reference sequence). In DNA, the CDR3 is TGCAGTGCTAGTCATCCCTCGGCCCCGCAATTGGCCAACGTCCTGACTTTC. Translating it yields CSASHPSAPQLANVLTF.